Listed below are T cell receptor beta chains from one sample, sequenced in a study of blood T cell repertoires in COVID-19. Data came from immunoSEQ multiplex PCR; TCRdb stores just in-frame clones and leaves some out. Seen here are 120,000 to 150,000 clones, 88% observed once, and the top ten hold 2.3%. Sequencing was performed on peripheral blood. Every receptor here comes from a human donor in a cohort sampled during active COVID-19. Both conserved end residues are trimmed from each CDR3. The D gene is left open where the match is weak.

D gene: TRBD2; V gene: TRBV6-5; CDR3 length: 12; CDR3 protein: AILTAGVLETQY
D gene: TRBD1; V gene: TRBV6-5; CDR3 length: 14; CDR3 protein: ASSYYGQVGDAEAF
D gene: TRBD1; V gene: TRBV6-6; CDR3 length: 13; CDR3 protein: ASRTGANGRNTIY
D gene: .; V gene: TRBV10-3; CDR3 length: 16; CDR3 protein: AIRHPRRGTSETDTQY
D gene: .; V gene: TRBV7-2; CDR3 length: 12; CDR3 protein: ASTPGVYNSPLH
D gene: .; V gene: TRBV7-2; CDR3 length: 15; CDR3 protein: ASSLAGGPFSGNTIY
D gene: TRBD1; V gene: TRBV7-3; CDR3 length: 13; CDR3 protein: ASSPDRVGQETQY
D gene: .; V gene: TRBV5-6; CDR3 length: 10; CDR3 protein: ATATLRSPLH
D gene: .; V gene: TRBV30; CDR3 length: 12; CDR3 protein: AWSVLSSSGELF
D gene: TRBD2; V gene: TRBV7-9; CDR3 length: 14; CDR3 protein: ASSRFSGGAANEQF
D gene: .; V gene: TRBV2; CDR3 length: 13; CDR3 protein: ASTFGGASTDTQY
D gene: TRBD2; V gene: TRBV4-1; CDR3 length: 12; CDR3 protein: ASSHDGLAVVQF
D gene: .; V gene: TRBV4-3; CDR3 length: 13; CDR3 protein: ASSQDPGFGYEQY
D gene: .; V gene: TRBV7-2; CDR3 length: 12; CDR3 protein: ASRPGVFTDTQY
D gene: .; V gene: TRBV7-2; CDR3 length: 15; CDR3 protein: ASSGRYRVGAEETQY
D gene: .; V gene: TRBV5-1; CDR3 length: 12; CDR3 protein: ASHRTDSFDEQF
D gene: .; V gene: TRBV7-8; CDR3 length: 12; CDR3 protein: ASTQSRDSYEQY
D gene: TRBD1; V gene: TRBV18; CDR3 length: 13; CDR3 protein: ASSSNRGSNYGYT
D gene: .; V gene: TRBV21-1; CDR3 length: 11; CDR3 protein: ASCGRAATEAF